This T cell receptor (beta chain) was recovered during a study of shared clonotypes between healthy human individuals. In replicate PCRs of sorted subsets, approximately 210 ng DNA, about 29,000 T cell genomes, was used. The data were produced by immunoSEQ multiplex PCR, yet TCRdb's version contains in-frame clones alone and is incomplete. The profile shows 2 million or so clones, roughly 95% of them singletons. Per the germline V gene, CDR1 is ENHRY and CDR2 is SYGVKD. Trimming at V came to 2 bases and at J to 6 bases, leaving 3 bases not matched to a gene. The CDR3 spans 13 residues. Terminally differentiated effector memory CD45RA+ cells were excluded from the naive CD8 cells, which were CD45RO-negative and positively selected for CCR7. The study enrolled healthy HIV-negative adults without recent acute infections or vaccinations as donors.

Sequenced sample: naive CD8+ T cells sorted from blood. The receptor's source is a man aged 18 to 35 in good health. J is TRBJ2-7 and V is TRBV10-3; 8 bases match TRBD1. The CDR3 sequence: CAISEATGAEQYF. CDR3 bases: TGTGCCATCAGTGAGGCGACAGGGGCCGAGCAGTACTTC.